The sequence of this TCR beta chain was determined in a study of CD8 T cells in Susac syndrome. Reverse transcription of roughly 0.5 to 1 ug RNA was performed with random hexamers. Across 54 Vbeta and 13 Jbeta, immunoSEQ multiplex PCR amplified TCR beta CDR3. Each CDR3 protein is one row after TCRdb ran MiXCR on the immunoSEQ multiplex PCR reads. The repertoire holds some 200,000 distinct CDR3 sequences, about 95% seen once, with 0.093% in the top ten. Sequencing of TCR beta was undertaken in CD8+ and CD4+ T cells derived from blood. It was negative isolation that provided the CD8+ and CD4+ T cells, whereas TEMRA cells were enriched by FACS. J lost 3 bases, V lost 0 bases, and 2 bases had no gene match. The CDR3 is 15 amino acids. CDR1 SGHRS and CDR2 YFSETQ come from the germline V gene.

Material: CD4+ T cells from PBMCs. This TCR came from a human donor with multiple sclerosis. This rearrangement joins TRBV5-1 to TRBJ2-7; TRBD2 matches 11 bases. CDR3 sequence: CASSLETSGVYEQYF. The CDR3 DNA sequence: TGCGCCAGCAGCTTGGAGACTAGCGGGGTCTACGAGCAGTACTTC.